The 21 T cell receptor beta chains listed next were all sequenced from one sample in a study of cytomegalovirus exposure and HLA in healthy donors. Sequencing was performed with immunoSEQ multiplex PCR; in TCRdb, only in-frame clones are kept and a portion is missing. The sample holds some 290,000 clones; roughly 90% are singletons and the top ten take roughly 0.88%. Input material: PBMCs. These receptors all come from a young man in good health and CMV-seronegative.

V and J are TRBV6-4 and TRBJ1-4, with 7 positions matching TRBD1. The CDR3 sequence is 18 residues long. The ends lost 2 bases at V and 5 bases at J; junction bases unmatched: 14. Germline V CDR1 and CDR2: MRHNA, SNTAGT. The CDR3 DNA sequence: TGTGCCAGCAGTGACAGCCTAAATTACAGGGGAGAGAATGAAAAACTGTTTTTT. Protein sequence: CASSDSLNYRGENEKLFF.

The chain is built from TRBV7-9 and TRBJ1-1, with TRBD1 matching 8 bases. Germline CDR1 SEHNR, CDR2 FQNEAQ (reference sequence). This CDR3 region has 15 residues. J lost 1 base, V lost 3 bases, and 4 bases had no gene match. CDR3 region: CASSFGQGENTEAFF. CDR3 DNA: TGTGCCAGCAGCTTTGGACAGGGTGAGAACACTGAAGCTTTCTTT.

The chain links TRBV7-9 to TRBJ2-5, with D tentatively TRBD1 (6 bases). Per the germline V gene, CDR1 is SEHNR and CDR2 is FQNEAQ (reference sequence). The V gene lost 5 bases and the J gene lost 5 bases, with 12 bases spanning the gap. This CDR3 has 13 residues. Written as DNA, the CDR3 is TGTGCCAGCAGCAGGACAGCCAGTGAGACCCAGTACTTC. Translating gives CASSRTASETQYF.

The genes are TRBV7-2 and TRBJ2-5; D is uncertain. The CDR3 totals 12 residues. The V gene lost 7 bases and the J gene lost 5 bases, with 11 bases spanning the gap. Germline CDR1 reads SGHTA; CDR2 reads FQGNSA. CDR3 loop: CASNQVRETQYF. CDR3 DNA: TGTGCCAGCAACCAGGTCAGGGAGACCCAGTACTTC.

The chain links TRBV7-2 to TRBJ2-7; unclear D gene. CDR3 size: 13 residues. With 4 bases removed from V and 3 bases from J, the gap between germline ends came to 10 bases. Germline CDR1 reads SGHTA; CDR2 reads FQGNSA. CDR3 sequence: CASSSRLLYEQYF. CDR3 in DNA: TGTGCCAGCAGCTCAAGACTCCTCTACGAGCAGTACTTC.

The V call is TRBV9, the J call TRBJ2-5; TRBD2 matches 11 bases. CDR3 size: 16 residues. Per the germline V gene, CDR1 is SGDLS and CDR2 is YYNGEE. V dropped 2 bases and J dropped 1; count of bases not matched to a gene: 4. CDR3 residues: CASSVLAGGLQETQYF. CDR3 in DNA: TGTGCCAGCAGCGTTCTAGCGGGGGGACTCCAAGAGACCCAGTACTTC.

The J gene is TRBJ2-7, the V gene TRBV5-1, with 8 bases lining up with TRBD1. CDR1 is SGHRS, CDR2 YFSETQ, per germline. V was pared by 2 bases and J by 4 bases, with 8 bases of the junction left unmatched. The CDR3 sequence is 15 residues long. The CDR3 loop is CASSFATGVGYEQYF. The CDR3 coding sequence is TGCGCCAGCAGCTTTGCGACAGGGGTGGGGTACGAGCAGTACTTC. The full variable domain, rest sourced from reference TRBV5-1 and TRBJ2-7, is KAGVTQTPRYLIKTRGQQVTLSCSPISGHRSVSWYQQTPGQGLQFLFEYFSETQRNKGNFPGRFSGRQFSNSRSEMNVSTLELGDSALYLCASSFATGVGYEQYFGPGTRLTVT.

The rearrangement joins TRBV2 to TRBJ1-5; D call uncertain. Germline lookup yields CDR1 SNHLY and CDR2 FYNNEI. The V gene lost 2 bases and the J gene lost 3 bases, with 11 bases spanning the gap. CDR3 length: 15 amino acids. The CDR3 reads CASSERTDFNQPQHF. As DNA, the CDR3 is TGTGCCAGCAGTGAAAGGACGGACTTCAATCAGCCCCAGCATTTT. Combining the CDR3 with reference TRBV2 and TRBJ1-5 gives the whole variable domain EPEVTQTPSHQVTQMGQEVILRCVPISNHLYFYWYRQILGQKVEFLVSFYNNEISEKSEIFDDQFSVERPDGSNFTLKIRSTKLEDSAMYFCASSERTDFNQPQHFGDGTRLSIL.

This rearrangement joins TRBV5-5 to TRBJ1-2; no reliable D call. With 0 bases removed from V and 8 bases from J, the gap between germline ends came to 5 bases. Germline V gene lookup returns CDR1 SGHKS and CDR2 YYEKEE (reference sequence). The CDR3 consists of 11 residues. CDR3 nucleotides: TGTGCCAGCAGCTTGGATCAGGGCTACACCTTC. Protein: CASSLDQGYTF.

Of note for this clone: Other DNA variants within this sample encode the same CDR3. The V gene is TRBV11-2, the J gene TRBJ1-3, with 9 bases aligning to TRBD1. CDR1 is SGHAT, CDR2 FQNNGV, per germline. The CDR3 sequence is 17 residues long. Unmatched junction bases numbered 7, after V lost 0 bases and J lost 4 bases. CDR3 region: CASSLDPPGQGGNTIYF. The CDR3 nucleotides are TGTGCCAGCAGCTTAGACCCCCCGGGACAGGGAGGAAACACCATATATTTT.

This rearrangement joins TRBV5-4 to TRBJ2-7; 10 bases line up with TRBD2. Germline trimming cut 0 bases from V and 4 bases from J; bases unmatched to any gene: 10. CDR1 SGHNT and CDR2 YYREEE come from the germline V gene (reference sequence). The CDR3 contains 17 residues. The CDR3 region has the DNA TGTGCCAGCAGCTTGGGGGCCGGGCTAGCGGGGGAATACGAGCAGTACTTC. Amino acids: CASSLGAGLAGEYEQYF.

The chain uses TRBV10-3 and TRBJ2-7, with a possible D match to TRBD1 (5 bases). Looked up from germline, CDR1 is ENHRY and CDR2 is SYGVKD. This CDR3 has 13 amino acids. V shed 4 bases and J shed 3 bases, with 10 bases lying between them. The CDR3 loop is CAISVDIRYEQYF. CDR3 in DNA: TGTGCCATCAGTGTGGACATTCGCTACGAGCAGTACTTC.

The rearrangement joins TRBV27 to TRBJ1-6, with D possibly matching TRBD1 (6 bases). Germline values: CDR1 MNHEY, CDR2 SMNVEV (reference sequence). This CDR3 comprises 15 residues. V was clipped by 1 base and J by 7 bases, with 11 bases between them. DNA for the CDR3: TGTGCCAGCAGTTTATTTCAGGGGCGGAATTCACCCCTCCACTTT. It translates to CASSLFQGRNSPLHF.

V gene TRBV10-1 combines with J gene TRBJ1-2; no clear D. V was shortened by 3 bases and J by 0 bases, with 5 bases between the two germline ends. Looked up from germline, CDR1 is WNHNN and CDR2 is SYGVQD (reference sequence). This CDR3 is 13 amino acids long. CDR3 nucleotide sequence: TGCGCCAGCAGTGACGGGGCTAACTATGGCTACACCTTC. As protein: CASSDGANYGYTF.

J is TRBJ2-7 and V is TRBV7-9, with D maybe TRBD2 (5 bases). Per the germline V gene, CDR1 is SEHNR and CDR2 is FQNEAQ (reference sequence). The CDR3 sequence is 13 residues long. V was cut by 3 bases and J by 2 bases, with 8 bases left in between. Here the CDR3 reads CASSFGVPYEQYF. CDR3 in DNA: TGTGCCAGCAGCTTCGGGGTTCCCTACGAGCAGTACTTC.

This clone was seen a single time. The chain employs TRBV5-1 and TRBJ2-3; D ambiguous. CDR1 and CDR2 from the germline V gene are SGHRS and YFSETQ. Trimming removed 0 bases at V and 0 bases at J, with 8 bases between. The CDR3 length is 15 residues. CDR3 in amino acids: CASSLGETSTDTQYF. The CDR3, as DNA: TGCGCCAGCAGCTTGGGAGAGACTAGCACAGATACGCAGTATTTT.

The chain links TRBV4-3 to TRBJ1-6; unclear D gene. This CDR3 is built from 16 residues. CDR1 is LGHNA, CDR2 YSLEER, per germline. V was trimmed by 0 bases and J by 0 bases, leaving 6 bases between them. The CDR3, as DNA: TGCGCCAGCAGCCAAGAAGCTTTCTCCTATAATTCACCCCTCCACTTT. The encoded protein is CASSQEAFSYNSPLHF.

The J gene is TRBJ1-2, the V gene TRBV7-9; a weak D match, TRBD1 (6 bases). V lost 1 base to trimming and J lost 8 bases, with 17 bases between them. This CDR3 is 15 amino acids long. CDR1 SEHNR and CDR2 FQNEAQ come from the germline V gene (reference sequence). Here the CDR3 DNA reads TGTGCCAGCAGCTTAGGGGCAGGGGTTGGGGAAGGCTACACCTTC. It specifies CASSLGAGVGEGYTF. Supplemented by reference TRBV7-9 and TRBJ1-2, the full variable domain reads DTGVSQNPRHKITKRGQNVTFRCDPISEHNRLYWYRQTLGQGPEFLTYFQNEAQLEKSRLLSDRFSAERPKGSFSTLEIQRTEQGDSAMYLCASSLGAGVGEGYTFGSGTRLTVV.

The rearrangement uses TRBV27 and TRBJ1-5; TRBD1 is a possible D gene (5 bases). This CDR3 comprises 14 residues. V lost 5 bases, J lost 3 bases, and 11 bases lay in between. Germline V gene lookup returns CDR1 MNHEY and CDR2 SMNVEV (reference sequence). The CDR3: CASSTPGYNQPQHF. The CDR3 nucleotides are TGTGCCAGCAGTACTCCAGGGTACAATCAGCCCCAGCATTTT.

This clone was detected once. This sequence joins TRBV10-1 and TRBJ2-3; possibly TRBD2 for D (6 bases). CDR3 length equals 18 residues. Germline CDR1 is WNHNN and CDR2 is SYGVQD (reference sequence). V lost 0 bases and J lost 0, with 16 bases in between. The CDR3 region is CASSESPSSGTSTDTQYF. Here the CDR3 DNA reads TGCGCCAGCAGTGAGTCTCCTAGTAGCGGAACTAGCACAGATACGCAGTATTTT.

For the CDR3, the DNA is TGCGCCAGCAGTGAGAGGTTAATGGAGGCAGATACGCAGTATTTT. Its translation: CASSERLMEADTQYF. The V and J genes are TRBV10-2 and TRBJ2-3; D perhaps matches TRBD2 (5 bases). This CDR3 has 15 amino acids. V gave up 2 bases and J gave up 4 bases, with 13 bases separating them. The V gene's germline CDR1 is WSHSY and CDR2 SAAADI.